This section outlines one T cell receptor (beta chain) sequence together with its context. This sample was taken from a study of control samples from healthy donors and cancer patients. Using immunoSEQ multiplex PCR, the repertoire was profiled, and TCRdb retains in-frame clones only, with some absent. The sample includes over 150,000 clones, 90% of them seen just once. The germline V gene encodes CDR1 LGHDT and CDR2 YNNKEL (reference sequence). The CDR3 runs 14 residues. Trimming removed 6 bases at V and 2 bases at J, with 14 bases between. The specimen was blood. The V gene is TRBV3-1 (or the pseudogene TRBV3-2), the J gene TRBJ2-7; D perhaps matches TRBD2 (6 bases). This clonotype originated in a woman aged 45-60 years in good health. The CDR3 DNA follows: TGTGCCAGCAGTCAACCGGGGGTGGCCTACGAGCAGTACTTC. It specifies CASSQPGVAYEQYF.